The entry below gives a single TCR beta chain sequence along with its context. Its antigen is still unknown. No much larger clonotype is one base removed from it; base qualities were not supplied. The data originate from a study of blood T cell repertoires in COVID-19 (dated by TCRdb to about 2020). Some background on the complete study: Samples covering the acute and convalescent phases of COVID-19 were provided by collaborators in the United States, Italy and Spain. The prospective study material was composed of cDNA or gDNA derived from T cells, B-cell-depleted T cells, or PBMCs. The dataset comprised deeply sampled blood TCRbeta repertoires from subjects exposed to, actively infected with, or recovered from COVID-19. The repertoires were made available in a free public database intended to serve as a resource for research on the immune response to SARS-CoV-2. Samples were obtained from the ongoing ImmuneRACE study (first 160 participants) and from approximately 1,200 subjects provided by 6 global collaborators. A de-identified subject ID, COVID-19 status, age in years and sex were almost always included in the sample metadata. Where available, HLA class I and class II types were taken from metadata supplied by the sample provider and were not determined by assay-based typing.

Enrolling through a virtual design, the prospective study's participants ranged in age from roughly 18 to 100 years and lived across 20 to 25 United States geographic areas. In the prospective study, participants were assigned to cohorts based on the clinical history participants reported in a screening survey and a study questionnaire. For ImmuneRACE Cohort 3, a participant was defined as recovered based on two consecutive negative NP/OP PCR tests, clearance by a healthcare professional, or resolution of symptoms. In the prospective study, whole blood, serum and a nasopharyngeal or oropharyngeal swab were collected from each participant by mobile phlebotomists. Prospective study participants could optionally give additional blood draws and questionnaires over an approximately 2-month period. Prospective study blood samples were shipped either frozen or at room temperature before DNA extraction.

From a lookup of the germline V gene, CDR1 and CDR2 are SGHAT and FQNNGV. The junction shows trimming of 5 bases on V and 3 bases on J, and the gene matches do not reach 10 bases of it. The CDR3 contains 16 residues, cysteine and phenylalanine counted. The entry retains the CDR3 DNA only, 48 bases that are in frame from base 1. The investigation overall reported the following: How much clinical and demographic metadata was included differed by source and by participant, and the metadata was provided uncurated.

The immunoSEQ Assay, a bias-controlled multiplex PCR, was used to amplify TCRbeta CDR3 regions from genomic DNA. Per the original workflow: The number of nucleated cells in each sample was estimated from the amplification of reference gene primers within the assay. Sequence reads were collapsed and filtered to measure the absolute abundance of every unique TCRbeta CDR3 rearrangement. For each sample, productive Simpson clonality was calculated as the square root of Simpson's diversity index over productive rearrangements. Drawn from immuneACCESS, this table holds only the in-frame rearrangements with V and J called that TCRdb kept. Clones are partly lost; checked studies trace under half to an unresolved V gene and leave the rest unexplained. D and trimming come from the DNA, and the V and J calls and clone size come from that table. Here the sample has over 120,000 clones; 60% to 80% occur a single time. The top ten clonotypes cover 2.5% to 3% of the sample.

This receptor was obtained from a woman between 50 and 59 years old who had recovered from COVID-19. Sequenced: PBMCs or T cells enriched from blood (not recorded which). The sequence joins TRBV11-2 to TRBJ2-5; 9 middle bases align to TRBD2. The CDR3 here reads CASSLPGASGKETQYF. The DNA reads TGTGCCAGCAGCCTCCCGGGGGCTAGCGGGAAAGAGACCCAGTACTTC.